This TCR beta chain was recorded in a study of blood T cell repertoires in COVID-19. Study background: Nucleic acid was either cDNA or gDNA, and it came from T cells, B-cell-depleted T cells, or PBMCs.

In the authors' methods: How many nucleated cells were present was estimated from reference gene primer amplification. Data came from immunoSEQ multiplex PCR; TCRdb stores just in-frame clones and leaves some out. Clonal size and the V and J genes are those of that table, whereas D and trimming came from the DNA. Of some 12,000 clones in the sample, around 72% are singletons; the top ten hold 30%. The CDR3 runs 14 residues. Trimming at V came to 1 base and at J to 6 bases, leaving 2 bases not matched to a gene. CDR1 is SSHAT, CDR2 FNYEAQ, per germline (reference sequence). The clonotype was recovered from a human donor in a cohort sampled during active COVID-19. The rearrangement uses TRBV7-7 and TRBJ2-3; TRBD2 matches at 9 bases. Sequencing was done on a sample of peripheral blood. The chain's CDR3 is CASSLGTSADTQYF. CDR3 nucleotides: TGTGCCAGCAGCTTAGGGACTAGCGCGGATACGCAGTATTTT. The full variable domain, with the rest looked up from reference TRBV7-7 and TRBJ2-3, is GAGVSQSPRYKVTKRGQDVTLRCDPISSHATLYWYQQALGQGPEFLTYFNYEAQPDKSGLPSDRFSAERPEGSISTLTIQRTEQRDSAMYRCASSLGTSADTQYFGPGTRLTVL.